These 22 T cell receptor beta chains were sequenced from one sample in a study of blood T cells in healthy people across ages. For the second PCR, which ran for about 6 to 11 cycles, a sample-barcoded 5' primer and a J-beta primer mix were used. TCRdb re-analysed the 5' RACE reads in MiXCR, keeping a single row per CDR3 protein. Of hundreds of thousands of distinct CDR3 sequences listed, more than 45% were seen once; the top ten hold roughly 12%. Specimen: blood. All receptors derive from a woman aged 80 or over in good health.

The chain combines TRBV29-1 with TRBJ2-1, with D hard to call. Trimming removed 5 bases from V and 0 bases from J, with 8 bases in between. The CDR3 length is 13 residues. Germline loops: CDR1 SQVTM, CDR2 ANQGSEA. The CDR3 region is CSVPRSSYNEQFF. CDR3 nucleotides: TGCAGCGTTCCCCGGAGCTCCTACAATGAGCAGTTCTTC.

This clonotype was seen ten or more times. This rearrangement joins TRBV29-1 to TRBJ2-1; the D is unclear. This CDR3 is 13 amino acids long. V lost 6 bases, J lost 6 bases, and 15 bases lay in between. Germline loops: CDR1 SQVTM, CDR2 ANQGSEA. The CDR3 DNA reads TGCAGCGTGAGGCCCGGATGGGGCAATGAGCAGTTCTTC. Translation gives CSVRPGWGNEQFF.

V usage is TRBV7-9 and J usage is TRBJ2-1; 12 bases map to TRBD2. Trimming removed 4 bases from V and 4 bases from J; junction bases left unmatched: 14. The CDR3 is made up of 19 amino acids. CDR1 SEHNR and CDR2 FQNEAQ come from the germline V gene (reference sequence). CDR3 sequence (DNA): TGTGCCAGCAGCTCTCGGGGGGCGTCTAGCGGGGGGGAGTACAATGAGCAGTTCTTC. Its translation: CASSSRGASSGGEYNEQFF.

The CDR3: CSVRRDNGNTEAFF. The CDR3 DNA is TGCAGCGTTCGAAGGGACAACGGGAACACTGAAGCTTTCTTT. The chain recombines TRBV29-1 with TRBJ1-1; TRBD1 might be the D (6 bases). This CDR3 comprises 14 residues. V lost 5 bases and J 1 base, leaving 14 bases between the germline ends. Per the germline V gene, CDR1 is SQVTM and CDR2 is ANQGSEA.

This clonotype came up a few times. V usage is TRBV20-1 and J usage is TRBJ2-3; D assignment may be TRBD1 or TRBD2 (5 bases each). Germline assignment: CDR1 DFQATT and CDR2 SNEGSKA (reference sequence). This CDR3 is 13 amino acids long. Trimming took off 4 bases at V and 5 bases at J, with 13 bases between the two ends. Here the CDR3 reads CSAMPWGRDTQYF. The CDR3 nucleotides read TGCAGTGCTATGCCTTGGGGGAGAGATACGCAGTATTTT.

The chain uses TRBV24-1 and TRBJ2-3; TRBD1 agrees at 8 bases. With V trimmed by 4 bases and J by 4 bases, 3 bases remained unmatched. The CDR3 length is 14 residues. In germline, CDR1 is KGHDR, CDR2 SFDVKD. CDR3 coding DNA: TGTGCCACCAGTGACTTGACAGGGGCAGATACGCAGTATTTT. The encoded protein is CATSDLTGADTQYF.

In regard to this clonotype: A read error is possible here, since a much larger clone lies one base away. The rearrangement uses TRBV9 and TRBJ2-1; TRBD2 agrees at 10 bases. With the DNA end fitting TRBJ2-7 better, the J assignment may be wrong. The CDR3 has 15 amino acids. Germline lookup yields CDR1 SGDLS and CDR2 YYNGEE. As DNA, the CDR3 is TGTGCCAGCAGCGCCGGACTAGCGGTTTACAATGAGCAGTACTTC. This encodes CASSAGLAVYNEQYF.

The J gene is TRBJ2-5, the V gene TRBV6-1, with a weak D call TRBD2 (5 bases). Trimming took 0 bases from V and 0 from J, leaving 8 bases between them. Germline V gene data show CDR1 as MNHNS and CDR2 as SASEGT. This CDR3 spans 15 amino acids. For the CDR3, the DNA is TGTGCCAGCAGTGAAGCGAGGGTCAACCAAGAGACCCAGTACTTC. This sequence encodes CASSEARVNQETQYF.

J is TRBJ2-7 and V is TRBV6-5, with TRBD2 as a possible D gene (5 bases). Looked up from germline, CDR1 is MNHEY and CDR2 is SVGAGI. The CDR3 totals 13 residues. V lost 6 bases to trimming and J lost 6 bases, with 15 bases between them. CDR3 in DNA: TGTGCCAGCAGACCACTGCGAGGGATCGAGCAGTACTTC. This encodes CASRPLRGIEQYF.

The chain carries TRBV12-3 or TRBV12-4 and TRBJ1-1; D is perhaps TRBD1 (5 bases). V was shortened by 5 bases and J by 1 base, with 11 bases between the two germline ends. CDR3 size: 14 residues. CDR3 bases: TGTGCCAGCAGTCGGGGGGAGACGAACACTGAAGCTTTCTTT. Translating gives CASSRGETNTEAFF.

In its sample, this clonotype was seen once. The V gene is TRBV9, the J gene TRBJ2-7; D perhaps matches TRBD1 (5 bases). Germline CDR1 reads SGDLS; CDR2 reads YYNGEE. CDR3 length: 15 residues. Trimming removed 0 bases from V and 4 bases from J, with 14 bases in between. The CDR3 DNA sequence: TGTGCCAGCAGCGTAGAAATCGACAGCAAGTACGAGCAGTACTTC. Its translation is CASSVEIDSKYEQYF.

The gene calls are TRBV20-1 and TRBJ1-4; D is unclear. V was trimmed by 0 bases and J by 8 bases, leaving 10 bases between them. The CDR3 is made up of 13 amino acids. Germline V gene data show CDR1 as DFQATT and CDR2 as SNEGSKA (reference sequence). The CDR3 loop reads CSARDSGGEKLFF. The CDR3 DNA reads TGCAGTGCTAGAGATTCGGGTGGCGAAAAACTGTTTTTT.

This clonotype was recorded many times. The V call is TRBV7-2, the J call TRBJ2-5; weak D call: TRBD2 (5 bases). V gave up 4 bases and J gave up 5 bases, with 11 bases separating them. Germline V gene lookup returns CDR1 SGHTA and CDR2 FQGNSA. This CDR3 contains 13 residues. For the CDR3, the DNA is TGTGCCAGCAGCTCGGGAAAGCGGGAGACCCAGTACTTC. This sequence encodes CASSSGKRETQYF. Drawing the rest from reference TRBV7-2 and TRBJ2-5, the complete variable domain is GAGVSQSPSNKVTEKGKDVELRCDPISGHTALYWYRQSLGQGLEFLIYFQGNSAPDKSGLPSDRFSAERTGGSVSTLTIQRTQQEDSAVYLCASSSGKRETQYFGPGTRLLVL.

This clonotype has a single count. The J gene is TRBJ1-5, the V gene TRBV2, with 9 bases identical to TRBD1. Per germline, CDR1 SNHLY and CDR2 FYNNEI. The ends lost 4 bases at V and 5 bases at J; junction bases unmatched: 3. The CDR3 length is 14 residues. This CDR3 is CASSADRGYQPQHF. The CDR3, as DNA: TGTGCCAGCAGTGCGGACAGGGGTTATCAGCCCCAGCATTTT.

This chain joins TRBV3-1 and TRBJ2-5; 13 positions agree with TRBD2. Germline lookup yields CDR1 LGHDT and CDR2 YNNKEL (reference sequence). The CDR3 length is 15 residues. J was trimmed by 4 bases and V by 6 bases; bases with no gene match: 5. The CDR3 region has the DNA TGTGCCAGCAGTCAGTGGACTAGCGGGGGAGAGACCCAGTACTTC. Translation gives CASSQWTSGGETQYF.

The V and J genes are TRBV12-3 or TRBV12-4 and TRBJ1-6; weak D call: TRBD1 (5 bases). This CDR3 spans 14 amino acids. V lost 5 bases to trimming and J lost 7 bases, with 12 bases between them. The CDR3 nucleotides read TGTGCCAGCAGTGTAGGGACGGAAAATTCACCCCTCCACTTT. Amino acids: CASSVGTENSPLHF.

The count of this clonotype is one. One base away lies a much larger clone, so this may be a sequencing read error. The chain combines TRBV29-1 with TRBJ2-3; no definite D call. Trimming removed 5 bases at V and 0 bases at J, with 15 bases between. This CDR3 has 15 amino acids. Per the germline V gene, CDR1 is SQVTM and CDR2 is ANQGSEA. The CDR3 loop reads CSVTLPASSTDTQYF. The CDR3, as DNA: TGCAGCGTTACATTACCGGCCTCTAGCACAGATACGCAGTATTTT.

This clonotype has a count of ten or more. At one end the junction does not follow the germline gene, possibly because of a read error. The chain recombines TRBV6-5 with TRBJ2-7; a possible D gene is TRBD1 (6 bases). The CDR3 spans 13 residues. Germline values: CDR1 MNHEY, CDR2 SVGAGI. The CDR3 bases are TGTGCCAGCAGTGACTCGGGACACTACGAGCAGTACTTC. Its translation: CASSDSGHYEQYF.

This rearrangement joins TRBV25-1 to TRBJ2-7; D is undetermined. The DNA matches TRBJ2-5 better at its end, which makes the J call doubtful. The CDR3 sequence is 15 residues long. The germline gives CDR1 MGHDK, CDR2 SYGVNS. CDR3: CASSEPASYEETQYF. DNA for the CDR3: TGTGCCAGCAGTGAACCTGCCTCCTATGAAGAGACCCAGTACTTC.

The chain carries TRBV6-1 and TRBJ2-1; 7 bases match TRBD1. CDR1 and CDR2 (germline): MNHNS, SASEGT. Trimming at V came to 5 bases and at J to 3 bases, leaving 10 bases not matched to a gene. This CDR3 has 16 residues. The CDR3 region has the DNA TGTGCCAGCAGTAACAACAGGGGCATAAACTACAATGAGCAGTTCTTC. The encoded protein is CASSNNRGINYNEQFF.

This chain joins TRBV3-1 and TRBJ2-1, with D perhaps TRBD2 (7 bases). In germline, CDR1 is LGHDT, CDR2 YNNKEL (reference sequence). This CDR3 spans 16 amino acids. Trimming pared 8 bases from V and 8 bases from J, leaving 25 bases between. Here the CDR3 reads CASCGLGGGRVDEQFF. In DNA, the CDR3 is TGTGCCAGCTGCGGGTTAGGGGGAGGGCGGGTCGATGAGCAGTTCTTC.

The J gene is TRBJ2-4, the V gene TRBV10-2, with D possibly being TRBD1 or TRBD2 (5 bases each). The CDR3 loop spans 14 amino acids. V was pared by 6 bases and J by 2 bases, with 11 bases between. The germline V gene has CDR1 WSHSY and CDR2 SAAADI. CDR3 sequence (DNA): TGCGCCAGCAGAGATACGGGGCCCAAAAACATTCAGTACTTC. Translated: CASRDTGPKNIQYF.